What follows are 18 T cell receptor beta chains derived from one specimen sequenced in a study of shared clonotypes between healthy human individuals. Profiling relied on immunoSEQ multiplex PCR, and the TCRdb table lists in-frame clones only, not all of them. The repertoire holds about 710,000 clones, with roughly two thirds as singletons. Sequencing was carried out using memory CD4+ T cells sorted from blood. Subset denoted: CD45RA-negative fraction. The origin of the receptors is a woman aged 30 to 39 in good health.

The rearrangement links TRBV7-8 to TRBJ2-5; 13 bases are shared with TRBD2. CDR1 and CDR2 from the germline V gene are SGHVS and FQNEAQ. The V gene end was trimmed by 5 bases and the J gene end by 4 bases; junction bases not matched to a gene: 4. The CDR3 spans 15 residues. The CDR3 here is CASSAGLAGAETQYF. CDR3 in DNA: TGTGCCAGCAGCGCCGGACTAGCGGGAGCAGAGACCCAGTACTTC. Filled out from reference TRBV7-8 and TRBJ2-5, the complete variable domain reads GAGVSQSPRYKVAKRGQDVALRCDPISGHVSLFWYQQALGQGPEFLTYFQNEAQLDKSGLPSDRFFAERPEGSVSTLKIQRTQQEDSAVYLCASSAGLAGAETQYFGPGTRLLVL.

This clone was picked up one time. The rearrangement joins TRBV6-5 to TRBJ1-1; a possible D gene is TRBD1 (6 bases). This CDR3 contains 14 residues. Trimming cost V 5 bases and J 4 bases, with 14 bases left between them. Looked up from germline, CDR1 is MNHEY and CDR2 is SVGAGI. In DNA form, the CDR3 reads TGTGCCAGCAGTACACAGGGTGAGGTCACTGAAGCTTTCTTT. Its translation: CASSTQGEVTEAFF.

This clone was counted a few times. The gene calls are TRBV7-3 and TRBJ2-2, with D hard to call. This CDR3 is built from 15 residues. V was shortened by 1 base and J by 2 bases, with 8 bases between the two germline ends. From germline, CDR1 is SGHTA and CDR2 FQGTGA. The CDR3 DNA is TGTGCCAGCAGCTTAAACACAGCCAACACCGGGGAGCTGTTTTTT. It is translated as CASSLNTANTGELFF.

The chain recombines TRBV18 with TRBJ2-3; TRBD1 might be the D (5 bases). This CDR3 has 15 amino acids. Trimming took off 1 base at V and 1 base at J, with 9 bases between the two ends. Germline-derived CDR1 and CDR2 are KGHSH and LQKENI. CDR3 in DNA: TGTGCCAGCTCACCACAAGTACAGGGCACAGATACGCAGTATTTT. Translating gives CASSPQVQGTDTQYF.

The CDR3 DNA reads as TGTGCCAGCAGTGATACGGGAGGGCTCAATGAGCAGTTCTTC. Its protein product is CASSDTGGLNEQFF. The V and J genes are TRBV6-1 and TRBJ2-1; the match to TRBD2 covers 8 bases. J gave up 6 bases and V 3 bases, and 4 bases lay outside the gene matches. This CDR3 comprises 14 residues. Germline V CDR1 and CDR2: MNHNS, SASEGT.

This clone occurred many times. The same CDR3 arises from other DNA sequences in this sample as well. The chain uses TRBV5-4 and TRBJ2-5, with D perhaps TRBD1 (6 bases). V was trimmed by 0 bases and J by 2 bases, leaving 14 bases between them. The germline CDR1 and CDR2 sequences are SGHNT and YYREEE (reference sequence). The CDR3 consists of 16 residues. This CDR3 reads CASSLETGGGQETQYF. Here the CDR3 DNA reads TGTGCCAGCAGCTTGGAGACAGGCGGTGGGCAAGAGACCCAGTACTTC.

This clone showed up just a few times. V is TRBV5-4 and J is TRBJ1-1, with unresolved D. Looked up from germline, CDR1 is SGHNT and CDR2 is YYREEE (reference sequence). Trimming took off 4 bases at V and 1 base at J, with 14 bases between the two ends. CDR3 length: 15 residues. This chain's CDR3 is CASSLNQQPNTEAFF. CDR3 coding DNA: TGTGCCAGCAGCCTAAACCAGCAGCCGAACACTGAAGCTTTCTTT.

V is TRBV25-1 and J is TRBJ2-7, with 11 nucleotides matching TRBD2. V lost 3 bases and J lost 2; bases outside the gene matches: 3. CDR3 size: 15 residues. CDR1 and CDR2 (germline): MGHDK, SYGVNS. Here the CDR3 DNA reads TGTGCCAGCAGTGATTCTAGCGGGGGGCCCTACGAGCAGTACTTC. Amino acids: CASSDSSGGPYEQYF.

The chain links TRBV5-1 to TRBJ2-7; no reliable D call. V was trimmed by 2 bases and J by 1 base, leaving 19 bases between them. The CDR3 totals 17 residues. Germline V gives CDR1 SGHRS, CDR2 YFSETQ. The CDR3 bases are TGCGCCAGCAGCTTATTACGTCGGGTTCCTTATTCCTACGAGCAGTACTTC. Translated: CASSLLRRVPYSYEQYF.

The chain employs TRBV5-1 and TRBJ1-2; TRBD1 aligns across 9 bases. The V gene's germline CDR1 is SGHRS and CDR2 YFSETQ. The ends lost 4 bases at V and 8 bases at J; junction bases unmatched: 12. The CDR3 contains 15 residues. In DNA form, the CDR3 reads TGCGCCAGCAGCGAGGGGGGACAGGGTTTGACGGGCTACACCTTC. Its protein product is CASSEGGQGLTGYTF.

The chain links TRBV10-1 to TRBJ2-7; 9 bases agree with TRBD2. Germline V CDR1 and CDR2: WNHNN, SYGVQD (reference sequence). The CDR3 sequence is 15 residues long. Losses at the gene ends were 3 bases for V and 6 bases for J; bases not matched to a gene: 9. In DNA form, the CDR3 reads TGCGCCAGCAGTGATGGGGCTAGCGGGAAGGGCGAGCAGTACTTC. It encodes CASSDGASGKGEQYF.

This clone was seen once. The J gene is TRBJ2-7, the V gene TRBV4-1, with TRBD1 as a possible D gene (6 bases). CDR3 length equals 15 residues. Germline loops: CDR1 MGHRA, CDR2 YSYEKL. Deletions cut 5 bases from V and 1 base from J, with 15 bases between. Here the CDR3 reads CASSRSWTASYEQYF. The CDR3 DNA sequence: TGCGCCAGCAGCAGAAGTTGGACAGCTTCCTACGAGCAGTACTTC.

This clone was seen more than once but under ten times. Other nucleotide sequences from this sample produce the same CDR3. This chain uses TRBV2 with TRBJ2-7; D unresolved. The V end lost 8 bases, the J end lost 2 bases, and 7 bases lay between the germline ends. The CDR3 covers 11 residues. Per the germline V gene, CDR1 is SNHLY and CDR2 is FYNNEI. CDR3 bases: TGTGCCAGCGGCAGAACCTACGAGCAGTACTTC. This codes for CASGRTYEQYF. Variable domain in full (rest from reference TRBV2 and TRBJ2-7): EPEVTQTPSHQVTQMGQEVILRCVPISNHLYFYWYRQILGQKVEFLVSFYNNEISEKSEIFDDQFSVERPDGSNFTLKIRSTKLEDSAMYFCASGRTYEQYFGPGTRLTVT.

The chain employs TRBV18 and TRBJ2-6; 7 bases agree with TRBD2. The CDR3 extends over 14 amino acids. Germline values: CDR1 KGHSH, CDR2 LQKENI. V lost 6 bases to trimming and J lost 8 bases; unmatched junction nucleotides: 7. In DNA form, the CDR3 reads TGTGCCAGCTCCTCCGACGGGGGGACCAACGTCCTGACTTTC. It specifies CASSSDGGTNVLTF.

The chain is built from TRBV27 and TRBJ2-1, with 11 bases that match TRBD2. The V segment lost 3 bases and the J segment 9 bases; nucleotides outside the gene matches: 16. The CDR3 consists of 18 residues. From germline, CDR1 is MNHEY and CDR2 SMNVEV (reference sequence). CDR3 amino acids: CASSLGVSSGRMRGEQFF. The CDR3, as DNA: TGTGCCAGCAGTTTGGGGGTATCTAGCGGGAGGATGAGGGGTGAGCAGTTCTTC.

J is TRBJ1-1 and V is TRBV28; D unresolved. CDR1 MDHEN and CDR2 SYDVKM come from the germline V gene. Trimming stripped 6 bases from V and 4 bases from J, with 9 bases between. CDR3 length: 12 residues. CDR3 sequence reads: CASSGGVTEAFF. DNA for the CDR3: TGTGCCAGCAGCGGCGGGGTCACTGAAGCTTTCTTT.

Points on this clone: The sample carries other DNA sequences with the same CDR3. The rearrangement joins TRBV18 to TRBJ2-1, with 11 bases identical to TRBD2. J was trimmed by 8 bases and V by 0 bases; bases with no gene match: 3. Germline-derived CDR1 and CDR2 are KGHSH and LQKENI. The length of the CDR3 is 15 residues. CDR3: CASSPPTSGSHEQFF. CDR3 nucleotides: TGTGCCAGCTCACCACCTACTAGCGGGAGTCATGAGCAGTTCTTC.

This chain links TRBV27 with TRBJ2-2; tentative D call: TRBD1 (5 bases). The V gene's germline CDR1 is MNHEY and CDR2 SMNVEV (reference sequence). This CDR3 region has 15 residues. The V end lost 7 bases, the J end lost 1 base, and 13 bases lay between the germline ends. CDR3 DNA: TGTGCCAGCAATGATCCCGGACAGAACACCGGGGAGCTGTTTTTT. Its translation: CASNDPGQNTGELFF.